Listed here are 20 T cell receptor beta chains from one sample, sequenced in a study of cytomegalovirus exposure and HLA in healthy donors. The primer mix had 60 Vbeta and 13 Jbeta primers. The method was immunoSEQ multiplex PCR; TCRdb's version includes in-frame clones alone and lacks a portion of them. The sample has approximately 150,000 clones, 82% seen once; the top ten hold over 2.5%. Specimen: PBMCs. These TCRs come from a male donor in good health and CMV-seronegative.

The chain is built from TRBV19 and TRBJ2-7; no definite D call. Germline V gene sequence: CDR1 LNHDA, CDR2 SQIVND (reference sequence). V was cut by 5 bases and J by 0 bases, with 8 bases left in between. CDR3 length: 13 amino acids. The CDR3 sequence is CASSSTHSYEQYF. As DNA, the CDR3 is TGTGCCAGTAGTTCGACTCACTCCTACGAGCAGTACTTC.

The gene calls are TRBV7-2 and TRBJ2-7, with 7 bases aligning to TRBD2. The germline gives CDR1 SGHTA, CDR2 FQGNSA. This CDR3 contains 15 residues. V gave up 1 base and J gave up 3 bases; unmatched junction bases: 6. The CDR3, as DNA: TGTGCCAGCAGCTTAGGTGCGGGAGAGGGCTACGAGCAGTACTTC. Encoded protein: CASSLGAGEGYEQYF.

A note on this clone: At one boundary the junction diverges from the germline segment, which might be a read error. V is TRBV18 and J is TRBJ2-3, with a tentative D call TRBD2 (5 bases). Germline V gene data show CDR1 as KGHSH and CDR2 as LQKENI. The CDR3 runs 13 residues. CDR3 sequence: CASSPNSEDMQYF. In DNA form, the CDR3 reads TGTGCCAGCTCACCAAATTCGGAGGATATGCAGTATTTT.

V and J are TRBV19 and TRBJ1-1, with D possibly TRBD1 on 5 matching bases. Germline CDR1 reads LNHDA; CDR2 reads SQIVND (reference sequence). Trimming shortened V by 6 bases and J by 4 bases, and 15 bases separated the two germline ends. The CDR3 loop spans 14 amino acids. The DNA of the CDR3 is TGTGCCAGTAGGGCCGGGACTACGGCCACTGAAGCTTTCTTT. Translating it yields CASRAGTTATEAFF.

Concerning this clone: Mismatch with germline at one junction end may stem from a read error. V is TRBV7-9 and J is TRBJ2-1, with TRBD1 matching 7 bases. The CDR3 loop spans 14 amino acids. The V gene's germline CDR1 is SEHNR and CDR2 FQNEAQ (reference sequence). As DNA, the CDR3 is TGTACCAGCAGCTTAGCGACAGGGAACAATGAGCAGTTCTTC. Its translation is CTSSLATGNNEQFF.

This chain's CDR3 is CAGEVYLVKPQHF. CDR3 sequence (DNA): TGTGCCGGCGAGGTCTACTTAGTAAAGCCCCAGCATTTT. The rearrangement links TRBV6-7 to TRBJ1-5; D unclear. TRBV6-7 is filed as an ORF, its function uncertain. The CDR3 has 13 residues. Between the trimmed V and J ends, which lost 11 bases and 8 bases, there was a span of 19 bases.

This clone has just a few counts. This rearrangement joins TRBV29-1 to TRBJ2-2; tentative D call: TRBD2 (5 bases). CDR3 length: 14 residues. The germline V gene encodes CDR1 SQVTM and CDR2 ANQGSEA. Trimming took 5 bases from V and 5 from J, leaving 15 bases between them. CDR3 sequence (DNA): TGCAGCGTTCCGGGGTCGACGGCGACCGGGGAGCTGTTTTTT. It yields the protein CSVPGSTATGELFF.

This clone was counted once. CDR3 sequence: CASSLIPREGNEQFF. CDR3 nucleotide sequence: TGTGCCAGCAGCTTAATTCCCCGGGAGGGCAATGAGCAGTTCTTC. The chain uses TRBV7-9 and TRBJ2-1, with 8 bases aligning to TRBD2. The CDR3 is made up of 15 amino acids. The ends lost 2 bases at V and 6 bases at J; junction bases unmatched: 6. Germline CDR1 reads SEHNR; CDR2 reads FQNEAQ (reference sequence).

This clone was detected only a few times. The rearrangement joins TRBV4-1 to TRBJ2-7, with a possible D match to TRBD1 (6 bases). The germline CDR1 and CDR2 sequences are MGHRA and YSYEKL. CDR3 size: 16 residues. V was cut by 1 base and J by 0 bases, with 13 bases left in between. The CDR3 region is CASSQGTAPSSYEQYF. The CDR3, as DNA: TGCGCCAGCAGCCAAGGGACAGCCCCAAGCTCCTACGAGCAGTACTTC.

The V call is TRBV7-8, the J call TRBJ2-1; the match to TRBD2 covers 10 bases. From germline, CDR1 is SGHVS and CDR2 FQNEAQ. The V and J ends lost 5 bases and 0 bases, in that order; junction bases with no gene match: 10. The CDR3 sequence is 18 residues long. CDR3 sequence: CASSTGTSDASSYNEQFF. In nucleotides, the CDR3 is TGTGCCAGCAGCACCGGGACTAGCGATGCGAGCTCCTACAATGAGCAGTTCTTC.

This clone was seen only once. The chain couples TRBV7-6 to TRBJ2-5; D unclear. The CDR3 extends over 15 amino acids. The germline V gene encodes CDR1 SGHVS and CDR2 FNYEAQ. V dropped 1 base and J dropped 1 base, with 10 bases sitting between them. The CDR3 coding sequence is TGTGCCAGCAGCTTAGGTGTTAGTGCCCAAGAGACCCAGTACTTC. Amino acid sequence: CASSLGVSAQETQYF.

This clone has only a few counts. The chain is built from TRBV2 and TRBJ2-3; D gene ambiguous. Trimming cost V 8 bases and J 6 bases, with 15 bases left between them. The CDR3 is 13 residues long. Germline values: CDR1 SNHLY, CDR2 FYNNEI. CDR3 nucleotide sequence: TGTGCCAGCTTGGCTAGGTTGAAGGATACGCAGTATTTT. Translating gives CASLARLKDTQYF.

The J gene is TRBJ1-6, the V gene TRBV27; tentatively, D is TRBD1 (6 bases). The CDR3 has 13 amino acids. The V end was cut by 3 bases, the J end by 7 bases, with 7 bases between. CDR1 MNHEY and CDR2 SMNVEV come from the germline V gene (reference sequence). The CDR3 DNA sequence: TGTGCCAGCAGTTTTACAGGGAATTCACCCCTCCACTTT. Translation gives CASSFTGNSPLHF.

This chain uses TRBV6-5 with TRBJ1-1; D not certain. The V gene's germline CDR1 is MNHEY and CDR2 SVGAGI. This CDR3 region has 13 residues. Trimming took 6 bases from V and 2 from J, leaving 10 bases between them. The CDR3 protein is CASSRGLNTEAFF. For the CDR3, the DNA is TGTGCCAGCAGCCGGGGTCTAAACACTGAAGCTTTCTTT.

The CDR3 DNA sequence: TGTGCCAGCAGCTATGGCCCGACAGCCCACTCCTACGAGCAGTACTTC. Residues: CASSYGPTAHSYEQYF. The gene calls are TRBV21-1 and TRBJ2-7; the DNA was not used to check the table's D call, TRBD1. TRBV21-1 is a documented pseudogene. This CDR3 has 16 residues.

V usage is TRBV7-9 and J usage is TRBJ2-7; TRBD2 matches at 7 bases. Unmatched junction bases numbered 7, after V lost 5 bases and J lost 3 bases. Per germline, CDR1 SEHNR and CDR2 FQNEAQ (reference sequence). This CDR3 has 14 amino acids. This CDR3 is CASSRVGGSYEQYF. The CDR3, as DNA: TGTGCCAGCAGCAGGGTAGGCGGGAGCTACGAGCAGTACTTC. The variable domain in full, with the rest retrieved from reference TRBV7-9 and TRBJ2-7, is DTGVSQNPRHKITKRGQNVTFRCDPISEHNRLYWYRQTLGQGPEFLTYFQNEAQLEKSRLLSDRFSAERPKGSFSTLEIQRTEQGDSAMYLCASSRVGGSYEQYFGPGTRLTVT.

V is TRBV7-2 and J is TRBJ2-2, with 8 positions matching TRBD1. The CDR3 is 13 amino acids. V dropped 4 bases and J dropped 6; count of bases not matched to a gene: 1. CDR1 is SGHTA and CDR2 is FQGNSA in the germline V gene. The CDR3 loop is CASSSRGPGELFF. CDR3 nucleotides: TGTGCCAGCAGCTCCAGGGGGCCCGGGGAGCTGTTTTTT. The entire variable domain, with the rest obtained from reference TRBV7-2 and TRBJ2-2, is as follows: GAGVSQSPSNKVTEKGKDVELRCDPISGHTALYWYRQSLGQGLEFLIYFQGNSAPDKSGLPSDRFSAERTGGSVSTLTIQRTQQEDSAVYLCASSSRGPGELFFGEGSRLTVL.

This clone was observed a few times. The V gene is TRBV6-6, the J gene TRBJ1-2, with D tentatively TRBD1 (6 bases). Germline CDR1 MNHNY, CDR2 SVGAGI (reference sequence). V was shortened by 6 bases and J by 5 bases, with 19 bases between the two germline ends. CDR3 size: 15 residues. This CDR3 reads CASRPGQRAGYGYTF. The CDR3, as DNA: TGTGCCAGCAGACCGGGACAACGGGCAGGGTATGGCTACACCTTC.

The CDR3 reads CASSFAVEANEQYF. The DNA for the CDR3 is TGTGCCAGCAGTTTCGCGGTCGAGGCGAACGAGCAGTACTTC. This rearrangement joins TRBV27 to TRBJ2-7; D is unresolved. Germline-derived CDR1 and CDR2 are MNHEY and SMNVEV (reference sequence). V was cut by 3 bases and J by 5 bases, with 14 bases left in between. This CDR3 has 14 residues.

V gene TRBV4-3 combines with J gene TRBJ1-3; D remains unclear. CDR1 is LGHNA and CDR2 is YSLEER in the germline V gene. CDR3 length: 13 residues. The V and J ends lost 0 bases and 8 bases respectively, with 8 bases between them. CDR3 DNA sequence: TGCGCCAGCAGCCAAGATCCGGGTTACACCATATATTTT. It encodes CASSQDPGYTIYF.